This entry lists 19 T cell receptor beta chains sequenced from one sample in a study of blood T cell repertoires in COVID-19. Repertoires were generated with immunoSEQ multiplex PCR, while TCRdb's copy carries only in-frame clones and drops some. The data show just over 300,000 clones, approximately 89% seen once. Input material: peripheral blood. Receptors originate from a woman under 40 with COVID-19, enrolled during active disease.

The chain is built from TRBV4-2 and TRBJ2-3; 10 bases agree with TRBD2. CDR3 size: 18 residues. The V gene end was trimmed by 4 bases and the J gene end by 8 bases; junction bases not matched to a gene: 18. Germline CDR1 reads LGHNA; CDR2 reads YNFKEQ. In DNA, the CDR3 is TGTGCCAGCAGCCCCCTTTCGCCTAGCGGGGGCCCCTCAAGTACGCAGTATTTT. As protein: CASSPLSPSGGPSSTQYF.

A single count supports this clone. The chain joins TRBV6-5 to TRBJ2-7; the match to TRBD1 covers 11 bases. J lost 3 bases, V lost 6 bases, and 7 bases had no gene match. Germline V gene data show CDR1 as MNHEY and CDR2 as SVGAGI. The CDR3 runs to 15 residues. CDR3: CASRDGTGGLYEQYF. The CDR3 DNA sequence: TGTGCCAGCAGAGACGGGACAGGGGGGCTCTACGAGCAGTACTTC.

The chain couples TRBV6-6 to TRBJ1-6, with a possible D match to TRBD1 (5 bases). The ends were cut back, 6 bases at V and 7 bases at J, with 16 bases in the middle. Germline lookup yields CDR1 MNHNY and CDR2 SVGAGI (reference sequence). This CDR3 region has 15 residues. The chain's CDR3 is CASRKTGERNSPLHF. In nucleotides, the CDR3 is TGTGCCAGCAGGAAGACGGGGGAAAGGAATTCACCCCTCCACTTT.

The V gene is TRBV28, the J gene TRBJ2-5; 7 nucleotides match TRBD1. The germline V gene encodes CDR1 MDHEN and CDR2 SYDVKM. V shed 4 bases, J shed 2 bases, and the junction held 7 bases outside the gene matches. CDR3 size: 15 residues. CDR3 DNA sequence: TGTGCCAGCAGTTCTAGACAGGGTTTACAAGAGACCCAGTACTTC. Translating gives CASSSRQGLQETQYF.

The chain recombines TRBV4-1 with TRBJ1-1, with TRBD1 matching 8 bases. The J segment lost 7 bases and the V segment lost 2 bases, leaving 6 bases of the junction unmatched. The CDR3 is 14 amino acids. Germline V CDR1 and CDR2: MGHRA, YSYEKL. CDR3 nucleotides: TGCGCCAGCAGCCAAAAGTTGGGACAGGTTGAAGCTTTCTTT. Amino acid sequence: CASSQKLGQVEAFF.

CDR3 residues: CASSLRDRGYTGELFF. For the CDR3, the DNA is TGTGCCAGCAGCCTTAGGGACAGGGGGTACACCGGGGAGCTGTTTTTT. V usage is TRBV3-1 (or the pseudogene TRBV3-2) and J usage is TRBJ2-2; 11 bases line up with TRBD1. V gave up 4 bases and J gave up 3 bases; unmatched junction bases: 4. The germline CDR1 and CDR2 sequences are LGHDT and YNNKEL (reference sequence). The CDR3 is 16 amino acids.

The chain links TRBV2 to TRBJ1-1; 9 bases map to TRBD1. The CDR3 spans 14 residues. J gave up 4 bases and V 11 bases, and 11 bases lay outside the gene matches. Germline V gene lookup returns CDR1 SNHLY and CDR2 FYNNEI. The CDR3 sequence is CAGHLDRGGTEAFF. CDR3 DNA sequence: TGTGCCGGACACTTGGACAGGGGCGGCACTGAAGCTTTCTTT.

V gene TRBV7-9 combines with J gene TRBJ2-3; TRBD1 matches 8 bases. The junction had 6 bases not matched to a gene; V was cut back by 11 bases and J by 5 bases. CDR3 length: 12 amino acids. Germline assignment: CDR1 SEHNR and CDR2 FQNEAQ (reference sequence). CDR3 sequence reads: CAGGQEIDTQYF. The CDR3 coding sequence is TGTGCCGGGGGACAGGAGATAGATACGCAGTATTTT.

The chain uses TRBV28 and TRBJ1-5; 10 nucleotides align to TRBD1. Per the germline V gene, CDR1 is MDHEN and CDR2 is SYDVKM. The CDR3 loop spans 17 amino acids. Losses at the gene ends were 3 bases for V and 3 bases for J; bases not matched to a gene: 8. CDR3 sequence: CASSFRGGQGFNQPQHF. The CDR3 DNA reads TGTGCCAGCAGTTTCCGAGGGGGACAGGGGTTCAATCAGCCCCAGCATTTT.

V and J are TRBV2 and TRBJ1-6; D gene unclear. The V gene lost 2 bases and the J gene lost 19 bases, with 15 bases spanning the gap. The CDR3 runs to 12 residues. Per the germline V gene, CDR1 is SNHLY and CDR2 is FYNNEI. The CDR3: CASSETVLHPHF. For the CDR3, the DNA is TGTGCCAGCAGTGAAACAGTTCTGCACCCTCACTTT.

The rearrangement uses TRBV2 and TRBJ1-6; 8 positions match TRBD1. Germline lookup yields CDR1 SNHLY and CDR2 FYNNEI. The CDR3 covers 14 residues. The V segment lost 2 bases and the J segment 7 bases; nucleotides outside the gene matches: 1. The CDR3 protein is CASSENRGNSPLHF. DNA of the CDR3: TGTGCCAGCAGTGAAAACAGGGGGAATTCACCCCTCCACTTT.

The chain uses TRBV9 and TRBJ2-3; TRBD2 agrees at 8 bases. CDR1 is SGDLS and CDR2 is YYNGEE in the germline V gene. V shed 0 bases, J shed 0 bases, and the junction held 6 bases outside the gene matches. CDR3 length: 17 residues. CDR3 DNA sequence: TGTGCCAGCAGCGTAGAAGGGACTAGGATTAGCACAGATACGCAGTATTTT. This encodes CASSVEGTRISTDTQYF.

This chain uses TRBV6-5 with TRBJ2-3; 10 nucleotides line up with TRBD2. Germline loops: CDR1 MNHEY, CDR2 SVGAGI. The length of the CDR3 is 15 residues. J lost 0 bases, V lost 3 bases, and 0 bases had no gene match. The CDR3 loop reads CASSYSGGSTDTQYF. Written as DNA, the CDR3 is TGTGCCAGCAGTTATAGCGGGGGGAGCACAGATACGCAGTATTTT.

The chain is built from TRBV12-5 and TRBJ1-1; weak D call: TRBD1 (5 bases). V shed 4 bases and J shed 5 bases, with 20 bases lying between them. Germline loops: CDR1 LGHNT, CDR2 FRNRAP. CDR3 length: 16 amino acids. The CDR3 loop reads CASGSSVGGEGTEAFF. The CDR3 region has the DNA TGTGCTAGTGGTTCGTCTGTCGGGGGGGAAGGGACTGAAGCTTTCTTT.

This clone was counted once. The chain carries TRBV10-3 and TRBJ1-1; TRBD1 aligns across 8 bases. Trimming at V came to 4 bases and at J to 4 bases, leaving 2 bases not matched to a gene. The CDR3 has 13 residues. CDR1 and CDR2 from the germline V gene are ENHRY and SYGVKD. CDR3 DNA: TGTGCCATCAGTGGGGGACAGGCCACTGAAGCTTTCTTT. This translates into CAISGGQATEAFF.

The table lists this clone with a few counts. This chain links TRBV2 with TRBJ1-6; TRBD1 aligns across 7 bases. The CDR3 consists of 15 residues. The V and J ends lost 5 bases and 0 bases, in that order; junction bases with no gene match: 1. CDR1 is SNHLY and CDR2 is FYNNEI in the germline V gene. The CDR3 region is CASSRDSSYNSPLHF. The CDR3 DNA follows: TGTGCCAGCAGTAGGGACAGCTCCTATAATTCACCCCTCCACTTT.

The rearrangement joins TRBV7-2 to TRBJ1-6; unclear D gene. The germline V and J ends were trimmed by 0 bases and 9 bases, with 15 bases remaining between them. This CDR3 comprises 16 residues. CDR1 is SGHTA, CDR2 FQGNSA, per germline. In DNA, the CDR3 is TGTGCCAGCAGCTTAGCGGTCGGTTTGGGGAGTTCACCCCTCCACTTT. This encodes CASSLAVGLGSSPLHF.

The chain combines TRBV5-5 with TRBJ2-7; TRBD2 agrees at 7 bases. V was pared by 0 bases and J by 4 bases, with 4 bases of the junction left unmatched. Germline assignment: CDR1 SGHKS and CDR2 YYEKEE (reference sequence). The CDR3 runs to 14 residues. The CDR3 loop is CASSLAKGGYEQYV. In DNA form, the CDR3 reads TGTGCCAGCAGCTTGGCCAAGGGAGGGTACGAGCAGTACGTC.

This chain connects TRBV19 to TRBJ1-1; no definite D call. The CDR3 covers 12 residues. The germline V and J ends were trimmed by 1 base and 11 bases, with 11 bases remaining between them. Germline assignment: CDR1 LNHDA and CDR2 SQIVND (reference sequence). For the CDR3, the DNA is TGTGCCAGTAGTATAGGGAGACTGGAGGCTTTCTTT. It encodes CASSIGRLEAFF.